This T cell receptor (beta chain) was found in a study of T cell responses to AZD1222 COVID-19 vaccine. About this clone: Antigen: not known.

The study's findings and limits: Close to half of spike-specific TCRs reportedly recognize unmutated variant regions. Vaccine-associated CD4 TCRs ranged over spike, dominating at 160-218 and 743-854. With two AZD1222 doses given, Spike-specific TCR breadth and depth both rose.

Clones were sequenced by immunoSEQ multiplex PCR, and TCRdb holds only the in-frame ones, with some missing. Here the sample spans 150,000 or so clones, about 88% being singletons. This CDR3 has 15 residues. Trimming pared 6 bases from V and 4 bases from J, leaving 16 bases between. Germline CDR1 reads KGHSH; CDR2 reads LQKENI. The sample consisted of peripheral blood, taken on day 0 of AZD1222 vaccination. The chain carries TRBV18 and TRBJ2-1; D might be TRBD1 (6 bases). This receptor was taken from an adult in good health. Here the CDR3 DNA reads TGTGCCAGCTCGCAAGGGGGAATAGCTTACAATGAGCAGTTCTTC. It translates to CASSQGGIAYNEQFF.